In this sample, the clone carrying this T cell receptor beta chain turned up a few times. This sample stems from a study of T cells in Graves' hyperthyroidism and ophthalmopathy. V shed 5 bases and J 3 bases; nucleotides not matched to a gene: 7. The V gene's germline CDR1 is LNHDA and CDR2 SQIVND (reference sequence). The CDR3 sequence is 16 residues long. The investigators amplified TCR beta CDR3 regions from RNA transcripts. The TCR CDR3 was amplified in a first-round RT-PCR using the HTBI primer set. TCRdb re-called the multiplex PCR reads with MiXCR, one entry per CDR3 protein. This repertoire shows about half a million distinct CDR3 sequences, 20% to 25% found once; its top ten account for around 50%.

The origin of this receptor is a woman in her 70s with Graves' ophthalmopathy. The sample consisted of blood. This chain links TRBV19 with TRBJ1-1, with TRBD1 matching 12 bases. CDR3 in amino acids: CASSGTGGVPDTEAFF. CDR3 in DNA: TGTGCCAGTAGTGGGACAGGGGGCGTTCCAGACACTGAAGCTTTCTTT.